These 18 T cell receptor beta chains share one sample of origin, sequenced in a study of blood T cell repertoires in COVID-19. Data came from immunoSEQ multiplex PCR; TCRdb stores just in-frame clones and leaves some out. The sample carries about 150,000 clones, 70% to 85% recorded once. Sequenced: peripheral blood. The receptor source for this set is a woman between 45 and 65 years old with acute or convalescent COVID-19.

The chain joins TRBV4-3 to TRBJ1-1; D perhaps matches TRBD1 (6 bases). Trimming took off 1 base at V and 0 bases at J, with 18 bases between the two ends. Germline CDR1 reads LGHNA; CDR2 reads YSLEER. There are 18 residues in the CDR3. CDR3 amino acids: CASSQGVPQGTMNTEAFF. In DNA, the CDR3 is TGCGCCAGCAGCCAAGGGGTACCACAGGGTACCATGAACACTGAAGCTTTCTTT.

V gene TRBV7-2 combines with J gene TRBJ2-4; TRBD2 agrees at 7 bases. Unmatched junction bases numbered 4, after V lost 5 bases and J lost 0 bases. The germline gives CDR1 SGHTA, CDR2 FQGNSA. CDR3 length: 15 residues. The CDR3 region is CASSGGGIAKNIQYF. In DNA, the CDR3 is TGTGCCAGCAGCGGGGGAGGGATAGCCAAAAACATTCAGTACTTC.

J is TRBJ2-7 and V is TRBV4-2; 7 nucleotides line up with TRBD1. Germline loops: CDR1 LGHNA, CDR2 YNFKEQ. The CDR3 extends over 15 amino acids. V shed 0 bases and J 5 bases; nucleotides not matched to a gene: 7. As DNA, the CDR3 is TGTGCCAGCAGCCAAGACCTGTACAGGGGCGACGAGCAGTACTTC. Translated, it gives CASSQDLYRGDEQYF.

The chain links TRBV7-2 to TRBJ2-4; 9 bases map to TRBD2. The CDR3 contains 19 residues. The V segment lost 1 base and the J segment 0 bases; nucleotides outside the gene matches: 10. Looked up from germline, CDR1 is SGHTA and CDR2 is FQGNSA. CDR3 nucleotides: TGTGCCAGCAGCTTAGGGCTAGCGGGAAATACCCTAGCCAAAAACATTCAGTACTTC. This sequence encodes CASSLGLAGNTLAKNIQYF.

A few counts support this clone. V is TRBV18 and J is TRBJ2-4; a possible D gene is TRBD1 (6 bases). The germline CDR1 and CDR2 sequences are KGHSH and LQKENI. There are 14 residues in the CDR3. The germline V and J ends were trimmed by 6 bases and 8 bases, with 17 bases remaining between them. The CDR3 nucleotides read TGTGCCAGCTCGAGAGGGGGTAACGGGGACATTCAGTACTTC. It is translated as CASSRGGNGDIQYF. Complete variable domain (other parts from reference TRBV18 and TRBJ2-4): NAGVMQNPRHLVRRRGQEARLRCSPMKGHSHVYWYRQLPEEGLKFMVYLQKENIIDESGMPKERFSAEFPKEGPSILRIQQVVRGDSAAYFCASSRGGNGDIQYFGAGTRLSVL.

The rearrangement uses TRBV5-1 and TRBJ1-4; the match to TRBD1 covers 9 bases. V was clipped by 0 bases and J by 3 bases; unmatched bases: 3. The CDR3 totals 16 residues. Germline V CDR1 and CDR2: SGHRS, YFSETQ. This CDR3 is CASSLGTGAPNEKLFF. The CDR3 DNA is TGCGCCAGCAGCTTGGGGACAGGGGCGCCTAATGAAAAACTGTTTTTT.

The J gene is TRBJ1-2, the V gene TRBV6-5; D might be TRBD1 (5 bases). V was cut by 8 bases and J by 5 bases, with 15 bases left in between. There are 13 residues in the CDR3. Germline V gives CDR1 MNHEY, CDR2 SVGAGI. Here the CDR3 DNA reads TGTGCCAGCCGGGAGGGGTCAGTTTATGGCTACACCTTC. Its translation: CASREGSVYGYTF.

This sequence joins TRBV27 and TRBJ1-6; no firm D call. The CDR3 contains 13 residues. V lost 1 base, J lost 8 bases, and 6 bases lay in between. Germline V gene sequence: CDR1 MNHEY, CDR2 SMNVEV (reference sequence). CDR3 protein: CASSLLSDSPLHF. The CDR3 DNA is TGTGCCAGCAGTTTATTGTCCGATTCACCCCTCCACTTT.

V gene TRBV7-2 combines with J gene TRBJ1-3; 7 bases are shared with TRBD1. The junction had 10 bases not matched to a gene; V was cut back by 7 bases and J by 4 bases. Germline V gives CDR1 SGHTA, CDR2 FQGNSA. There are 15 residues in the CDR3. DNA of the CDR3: TGTGCCAGCACCCCACAGGGGTTAACGGGAAACACCATATATTTT. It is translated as CASTPQGLTGNTIYF.

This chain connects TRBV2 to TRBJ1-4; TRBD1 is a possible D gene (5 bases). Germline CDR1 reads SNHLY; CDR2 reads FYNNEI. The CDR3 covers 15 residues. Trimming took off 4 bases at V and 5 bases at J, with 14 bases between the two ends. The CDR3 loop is CASSGAVGGNEKLFF. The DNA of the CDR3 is TGTGCCAGCAGTGGGGCAGTCGGGGGGAATGAAAAACTGTTTTTT. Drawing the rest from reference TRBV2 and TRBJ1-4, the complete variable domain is EPEVTQTPSHQVTQMGQEVILRCVPISNHLYFYWYRQILGQKVEFLVSFYNNEISEKSEIFDDQFSVERPDGSNFTLKIRSTKLEDSAMYFCASSGAVGGNEKLFFGSGTQLSVL.

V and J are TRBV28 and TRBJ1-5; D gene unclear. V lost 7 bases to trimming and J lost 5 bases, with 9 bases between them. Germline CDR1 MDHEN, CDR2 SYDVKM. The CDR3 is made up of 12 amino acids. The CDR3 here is CASNSGYQPQHF. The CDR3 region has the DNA TGTGCCAGCAACTCAGGATATCAGCCCCAGCATTTT. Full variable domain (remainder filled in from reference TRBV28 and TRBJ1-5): DVKVTQSSRYLVKRTGEKVFLECVQDMDHENMFWYRQDPGLGLRLIYFSYDVKMKEKGDIPEGYSVSREKKERFSLILESASTNQTSMYLCASNSGYQPQHFGDGTRLSIL.

CDR3 sequence (DNA): TGTGCCAGCAGTCGAGGTCCCCCCAATTCACCCCTCCACTTT. Translating it yields CASSRGPPNSPLHF. V gene TRBV7-2 combines with J gene TRBJ1-6; D is ambiguous. This CDR3 spans 14 amino acids. Germline V gene sequence: CDR1 SGHTA, CDR2 FQGNSA. The ends were cut back, 6 bases at V and 7 bases at J, with 13 bases in the middle.

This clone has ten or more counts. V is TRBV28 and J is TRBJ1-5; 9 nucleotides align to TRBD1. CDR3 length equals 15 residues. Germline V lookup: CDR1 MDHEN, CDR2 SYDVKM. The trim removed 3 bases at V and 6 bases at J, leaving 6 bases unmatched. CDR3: CASSFVTGGFQPQHF. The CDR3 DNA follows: TGTGCCAGCAGTTTCGTGACAGGGGGTTTTCAGCCCCAGCATTTT.

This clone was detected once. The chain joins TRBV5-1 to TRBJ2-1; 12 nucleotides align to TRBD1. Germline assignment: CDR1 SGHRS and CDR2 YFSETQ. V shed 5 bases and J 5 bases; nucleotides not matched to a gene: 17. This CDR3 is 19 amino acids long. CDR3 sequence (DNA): TGCGCCAGCAGTAAGGGGACAGGGGGCAGTGTTTGGCGTAACAATGAGCAGTTCTTC. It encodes CASSKGTGGSVWRNNEQFF.

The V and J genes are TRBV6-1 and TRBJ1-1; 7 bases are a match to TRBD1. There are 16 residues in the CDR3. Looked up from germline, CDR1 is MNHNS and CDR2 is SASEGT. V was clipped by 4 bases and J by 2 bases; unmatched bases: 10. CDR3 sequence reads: CASSGPGQRTNTEAFF. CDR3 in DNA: TGTGCCAGCAGTGGACCGGGACAGAGGACTAACACTGAAGCTTTCTTT.

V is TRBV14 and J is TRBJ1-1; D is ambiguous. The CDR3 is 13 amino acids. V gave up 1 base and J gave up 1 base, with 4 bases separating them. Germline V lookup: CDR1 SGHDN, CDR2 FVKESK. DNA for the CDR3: TGTGCCAGCAGCCAAGTCTGGAACACTGAAGCTTTCTTT. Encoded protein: CASSQVWNTEAFF.

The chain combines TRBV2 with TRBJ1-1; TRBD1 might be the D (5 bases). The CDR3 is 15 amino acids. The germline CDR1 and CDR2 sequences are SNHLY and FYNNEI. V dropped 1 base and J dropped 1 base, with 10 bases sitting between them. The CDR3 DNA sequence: TGTGCCAGCAGTGAAGTAAGGCAGGGGAACACTGAAGCTTTCTTT. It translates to CASSEVRQGNTEAFF.

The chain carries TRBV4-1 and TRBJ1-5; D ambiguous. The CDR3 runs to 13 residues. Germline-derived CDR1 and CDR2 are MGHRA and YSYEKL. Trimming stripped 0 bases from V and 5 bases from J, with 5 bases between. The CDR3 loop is CASSQERDQPQHF. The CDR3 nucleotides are TGCGCCAGCAGCCAAGAGAGAGATCAGCCCCAGCATTTT.